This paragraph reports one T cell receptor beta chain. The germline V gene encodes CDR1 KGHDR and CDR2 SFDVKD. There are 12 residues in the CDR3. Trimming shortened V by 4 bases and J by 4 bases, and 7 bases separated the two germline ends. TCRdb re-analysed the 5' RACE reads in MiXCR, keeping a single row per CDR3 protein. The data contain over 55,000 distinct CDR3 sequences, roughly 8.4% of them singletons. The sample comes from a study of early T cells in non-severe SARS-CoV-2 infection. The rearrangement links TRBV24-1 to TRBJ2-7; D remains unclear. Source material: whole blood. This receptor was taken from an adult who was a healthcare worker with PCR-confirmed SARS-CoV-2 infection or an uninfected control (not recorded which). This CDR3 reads CATSDGSYEQYF. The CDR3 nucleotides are TGTGCCACCAGTGACGGCAGTTACGAGCAGTACTTC.